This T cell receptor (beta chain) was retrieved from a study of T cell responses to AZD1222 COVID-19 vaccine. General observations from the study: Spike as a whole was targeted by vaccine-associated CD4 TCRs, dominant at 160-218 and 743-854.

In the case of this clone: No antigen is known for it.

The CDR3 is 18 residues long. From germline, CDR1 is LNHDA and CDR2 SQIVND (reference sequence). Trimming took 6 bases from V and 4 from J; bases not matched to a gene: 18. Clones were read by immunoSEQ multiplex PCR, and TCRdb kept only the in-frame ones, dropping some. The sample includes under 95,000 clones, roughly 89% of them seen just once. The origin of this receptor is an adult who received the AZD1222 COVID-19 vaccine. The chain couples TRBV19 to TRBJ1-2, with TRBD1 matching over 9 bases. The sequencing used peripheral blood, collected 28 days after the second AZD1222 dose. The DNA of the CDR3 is TGTGCCAGTAGCCCCCGGGGACAGGGCACCCAGTCGCGCTATGGCTACACCTTC. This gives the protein CASSPRGQGTQSRYGYTF.